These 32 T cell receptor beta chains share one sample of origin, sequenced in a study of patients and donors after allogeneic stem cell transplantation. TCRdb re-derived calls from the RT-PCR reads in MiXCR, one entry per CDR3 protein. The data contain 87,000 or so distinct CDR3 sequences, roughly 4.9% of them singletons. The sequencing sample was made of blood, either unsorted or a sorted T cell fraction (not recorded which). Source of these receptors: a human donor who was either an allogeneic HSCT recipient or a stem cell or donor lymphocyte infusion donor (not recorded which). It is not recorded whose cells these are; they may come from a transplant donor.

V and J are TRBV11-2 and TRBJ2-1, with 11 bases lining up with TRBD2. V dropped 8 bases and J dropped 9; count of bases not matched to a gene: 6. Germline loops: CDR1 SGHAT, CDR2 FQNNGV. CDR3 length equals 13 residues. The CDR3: CASRGLAVGEQFF. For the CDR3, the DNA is TGTGCCAGCCGGGGACTAGCGGTAGGTGAGCAGTTCTTC.

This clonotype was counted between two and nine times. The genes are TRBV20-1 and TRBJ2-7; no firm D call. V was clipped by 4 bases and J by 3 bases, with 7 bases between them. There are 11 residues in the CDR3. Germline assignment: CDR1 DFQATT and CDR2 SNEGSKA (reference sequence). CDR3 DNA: TGCAGTGCTAAGACGCGCTACGAGCAGTACTTC. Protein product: CSAKTRYEQYF.

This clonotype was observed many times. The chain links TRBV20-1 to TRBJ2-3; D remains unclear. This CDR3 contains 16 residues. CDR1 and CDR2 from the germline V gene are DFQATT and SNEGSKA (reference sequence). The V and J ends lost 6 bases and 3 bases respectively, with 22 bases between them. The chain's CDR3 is CSAVRLLPEGTDTQYF. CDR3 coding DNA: TGCAGTGCGGTTCGGCTACTACCAGAAGGAACAGATACGCAGTATTTT.

The CDR3 protein is CASSARQGYTEAFF. DNA for the CDR3: TGTGCCAGTAGTGCAAGACAGGGGTACACTGAAGCTTTCTTT. V is TRBV19 and J is TRBJ1-1, with TRBD1 identical over 8 bases. Germline V gives CDR1 LNHDA, CDR2 SQIVND (reference sequence). This CDR3 comprises 14 residues. Losses at the gene ends were 5 bases for V and 3 bases for J; bases not matched to a gene: 5.

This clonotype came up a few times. The CDR3 sequence: CASSPKTGGLTKSEQFF. CDR3 DNA: TGTGCCAGCTCACCAAAGACTGGAGGGCTAACGAAGAGTGAGCAGTTCTTC. The chain carries TRBV18 and TRBJ2-1, with TRBD2 as a possible D gene (6 bases). The CDR3 is made up of 17 amino acids. CDR1 is KGHSH, CDR2 LQKENI, per germline. Trimming pared 2 bases from V and 9 bases from J, leaving 23 bases between.

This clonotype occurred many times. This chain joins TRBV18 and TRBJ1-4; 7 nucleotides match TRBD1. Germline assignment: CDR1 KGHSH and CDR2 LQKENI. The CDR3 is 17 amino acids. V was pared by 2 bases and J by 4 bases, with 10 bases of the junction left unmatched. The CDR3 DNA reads TGTGCCAGCTCACCATCTATCCGGGACAGACTTAATGAAAAACTGTTTTTT. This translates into CASSPSIRDRLNEKLFF. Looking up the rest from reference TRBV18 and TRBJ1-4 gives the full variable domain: NAGVMQNPRHLVRRRGQEARLRCSPMKGHSHVYWYRQLPEEGLKFMVYLQKENIIDESGMPKERFSAEFPKEGPSILRIQQVVRGDSAAYFCASSPSIRDRLNEKLFFGSGTQLSVL.

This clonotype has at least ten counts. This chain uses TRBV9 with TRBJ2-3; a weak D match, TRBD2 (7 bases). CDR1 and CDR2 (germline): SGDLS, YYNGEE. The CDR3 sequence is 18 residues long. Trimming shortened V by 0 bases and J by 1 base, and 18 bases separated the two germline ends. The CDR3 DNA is TGTGCCAGCAGCGTAGTCCCCCTTGGCGGGGGCCGCACAGATACGCAGTATTTT. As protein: CASSVVPLGGGRTDTQYF.

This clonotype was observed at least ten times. The CDR3, as DNA: TGTGCCAGCAGTGGACTAGCGGGAGTCCGGAACAATGAGCAGTTCTTC. This gives the protein CASSGLAGVRNNEQFF. The genes are TRBV2 and TRBJ2-1; TRBD2 agrees at 12 bases. In germline, CDR1 is SNHLY, CDR2 FYNNEI. The CDR3 is made up of 16 amino acids. The trim removed 4 bases at V and 5 bases at J, leaving 6 bases unmatched.

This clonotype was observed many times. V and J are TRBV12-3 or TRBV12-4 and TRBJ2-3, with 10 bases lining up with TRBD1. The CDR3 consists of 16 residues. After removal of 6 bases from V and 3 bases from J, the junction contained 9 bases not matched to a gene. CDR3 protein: CASSPLRTGGTDTQYF. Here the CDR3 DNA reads TGTGCCAGCAGCCCATTGAGGACAGGGGGGACAGATACGCAGTATTTT.

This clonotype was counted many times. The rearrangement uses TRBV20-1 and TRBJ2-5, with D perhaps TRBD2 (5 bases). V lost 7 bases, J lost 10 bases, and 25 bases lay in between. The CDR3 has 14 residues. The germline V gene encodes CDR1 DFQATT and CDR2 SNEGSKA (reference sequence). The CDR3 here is CSVHPDSTEIGQYF. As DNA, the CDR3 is TGCAGTGTCCACCCGGACTCAACGGAAATAGGCCAGTACTTC.

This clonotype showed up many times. CDR3 loop: CATSPQGPNYGYTF. Written as DNA, the CDR3 is TGTGCCACCTCCCCCCAGGGACCCAACTATGGCTACACCTTC. The gene calls are TRBV7-9 and TRBJ1-2, with D perhaps TRBD1 (5 bases). This CDR3 is built from 14 residues. The V gene's germline CDR1 is SEHNR and CDR2 FQNEAQ (reference sequence). V was cut by 10 bases and J by 2 bases, with 17 bases left in between.

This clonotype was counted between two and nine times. Here the CDR3 reads CASSRTVTTEAFF. CDR3 coding DNA: TGTGCCAGTAGTCGGACAGTAACCACTGAAGCTTTCTTT. This rearrangement joins TRBV12-3 or TRBV12-4 to TRBJ1-1; perhaps TRBD1 as D (6 bases). The CDR3 covers 13 residues. With 9 bases removed from V and 4 bases from J, the gap between germline ends came to 15 bases.

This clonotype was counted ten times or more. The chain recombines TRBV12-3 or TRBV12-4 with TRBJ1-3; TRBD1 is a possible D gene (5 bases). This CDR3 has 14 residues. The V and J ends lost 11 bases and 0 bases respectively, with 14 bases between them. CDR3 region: CAGEGYRSGNTIYF. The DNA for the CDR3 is TGTGCCGGCGAGGGGTACCGCTCTGGAAACACCATATATTTT.

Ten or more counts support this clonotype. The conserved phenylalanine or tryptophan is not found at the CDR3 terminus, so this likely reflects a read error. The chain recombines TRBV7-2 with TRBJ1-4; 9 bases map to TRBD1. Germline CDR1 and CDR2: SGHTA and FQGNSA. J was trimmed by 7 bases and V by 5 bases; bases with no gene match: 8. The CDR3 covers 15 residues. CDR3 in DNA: TGTGCCAGCAGCACCTGGGGACAGGGCGGTGAAAAACTGTTTTCT. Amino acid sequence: CASSTWGQGGEKLFS.

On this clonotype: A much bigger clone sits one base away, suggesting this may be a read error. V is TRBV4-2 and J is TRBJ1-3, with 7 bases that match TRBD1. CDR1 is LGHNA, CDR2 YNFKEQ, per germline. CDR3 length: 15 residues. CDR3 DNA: TGTGCCAGCAGCGCTGAGACAGGGTACGGAAACACCAAATATTTT. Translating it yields CASSAETGYGNTKYF.

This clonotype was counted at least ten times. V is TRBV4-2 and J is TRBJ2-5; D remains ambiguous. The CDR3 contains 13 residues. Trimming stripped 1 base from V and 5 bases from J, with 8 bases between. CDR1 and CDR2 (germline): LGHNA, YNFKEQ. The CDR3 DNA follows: TGTGCCAGCAGCCAAGTCTCAGAGGAGACCCAGTACTTC. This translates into CASSQVSEETQYF.

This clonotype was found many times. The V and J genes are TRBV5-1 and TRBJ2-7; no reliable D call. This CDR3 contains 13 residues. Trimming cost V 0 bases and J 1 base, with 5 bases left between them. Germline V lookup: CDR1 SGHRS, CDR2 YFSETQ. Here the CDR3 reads CASSLEVSYEQYF. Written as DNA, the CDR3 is TGCGCCAGCAGCTTGGAGGTTTCCTACGAGCAGTACTTC.

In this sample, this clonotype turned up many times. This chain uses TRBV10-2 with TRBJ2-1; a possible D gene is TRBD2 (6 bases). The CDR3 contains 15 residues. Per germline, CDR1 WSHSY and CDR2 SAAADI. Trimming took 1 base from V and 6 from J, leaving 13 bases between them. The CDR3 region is CASSEFGRNLNEQFF. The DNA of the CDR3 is TGCGCCAGCAGTGAGTTCGGGAGAAATCTCAATGAGCAGTTCTTC.

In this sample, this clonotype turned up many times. CDR3 in amino acids: CASSQDWLNTEAFF. CDR3 DNA: TGCGCCAGCAGCCAAGATTGGCTGAACACTGAAGCTTTCTTT. The chain joins TRBV4-1 to TRBJ1-1; D is unclear. The CDR3 totals 14 residues. CDR1 MGHRA and CDR2 YSYEKL come from the germline V gene. V lost 0 bases, J lost 0 bases, and 5 bases lay in between.

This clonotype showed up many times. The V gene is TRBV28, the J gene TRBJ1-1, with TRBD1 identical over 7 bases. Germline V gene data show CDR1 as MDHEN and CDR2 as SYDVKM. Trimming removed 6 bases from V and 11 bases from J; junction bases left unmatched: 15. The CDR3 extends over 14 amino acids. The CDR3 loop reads CASRPGGSARDAFF. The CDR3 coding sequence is TGTGCCAGCAGGCCAGGGGGGAGCGCCCGGGACGCTTTCTTT.

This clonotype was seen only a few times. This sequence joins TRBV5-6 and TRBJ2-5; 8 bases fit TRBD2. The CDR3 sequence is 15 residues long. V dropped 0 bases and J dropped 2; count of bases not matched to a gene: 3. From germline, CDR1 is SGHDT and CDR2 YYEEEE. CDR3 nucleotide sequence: TGTGCCAGCAGCTTGGCCGGACTAGCACAAGAGACCCAGTACTTC. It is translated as CASSLAGLAQETQYF.

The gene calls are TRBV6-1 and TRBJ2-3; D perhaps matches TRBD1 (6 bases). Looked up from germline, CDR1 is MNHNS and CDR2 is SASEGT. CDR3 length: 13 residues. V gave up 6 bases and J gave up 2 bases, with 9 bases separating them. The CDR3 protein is CASRDRFTDTQYF. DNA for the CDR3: TGTGCCAGCAGGGACAGATTCACAGATACGCAGTATTTT.

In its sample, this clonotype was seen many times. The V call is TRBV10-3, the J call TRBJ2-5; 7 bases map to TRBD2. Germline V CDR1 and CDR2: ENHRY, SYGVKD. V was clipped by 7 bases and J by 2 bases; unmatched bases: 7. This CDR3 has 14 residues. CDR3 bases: TGTGCCATCAAGGGGATCGGGGGGCAAGAGACCCAGTACTTC. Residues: CAIKGIGGQETQYF.

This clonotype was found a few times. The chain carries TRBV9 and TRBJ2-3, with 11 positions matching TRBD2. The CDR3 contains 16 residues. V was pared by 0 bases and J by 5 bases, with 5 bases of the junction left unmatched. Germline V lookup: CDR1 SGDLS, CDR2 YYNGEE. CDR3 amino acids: CASSVGGTSGKDTQYF. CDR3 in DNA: TGTGCCAGCAGCGTAGGGGGGACTAGCGGAAAAGATACGCAGTATTTT. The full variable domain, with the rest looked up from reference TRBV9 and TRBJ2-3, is DSGVTQTPKHLITATGQRVTLRCSPRSGDLSVYWYQQSLDQGLQFLIQYYNGEERAKGNILERFSAQQFPDLHSELNLSSLELGDSALYFCASSVGGTSGKDTQYFGPGTRLTVL.

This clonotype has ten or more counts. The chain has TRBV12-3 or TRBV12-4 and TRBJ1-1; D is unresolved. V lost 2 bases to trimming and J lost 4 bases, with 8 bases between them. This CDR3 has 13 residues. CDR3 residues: CASSLSSRTEAFF. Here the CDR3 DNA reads TGTGCCAGCAGTTTAAGTTCCCGCACTGAAGCTTTCTTT.

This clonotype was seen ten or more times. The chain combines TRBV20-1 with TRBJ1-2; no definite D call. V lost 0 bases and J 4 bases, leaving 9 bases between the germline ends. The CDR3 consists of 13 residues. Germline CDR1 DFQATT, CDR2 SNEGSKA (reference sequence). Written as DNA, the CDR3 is TGCAGTGCTAGAGATAGAAGGTCCTATGGCTACACCTTC. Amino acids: CSARDRRSYGYTF.

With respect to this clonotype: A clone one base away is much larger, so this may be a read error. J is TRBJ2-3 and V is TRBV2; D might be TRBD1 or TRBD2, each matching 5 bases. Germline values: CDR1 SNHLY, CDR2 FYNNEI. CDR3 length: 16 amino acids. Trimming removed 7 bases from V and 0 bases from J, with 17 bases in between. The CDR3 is CASTYGRESSTDTQYF. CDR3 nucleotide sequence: TGTGCCAGCACCTACGGCAGGGAGAGCAGCACAGATACGCAGTATTTT.

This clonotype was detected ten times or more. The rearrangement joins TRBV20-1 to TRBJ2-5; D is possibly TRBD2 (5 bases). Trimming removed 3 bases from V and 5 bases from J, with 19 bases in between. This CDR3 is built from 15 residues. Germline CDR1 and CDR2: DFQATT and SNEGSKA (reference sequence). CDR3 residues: CSASAGLGLGETQYF. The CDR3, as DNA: TGCAGTGCTAGTGCGGGTTTGGGTTTAGGGGAGACCCAGTACTTC.

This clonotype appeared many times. The chain's CDR3 is CASRETVNSYEQYF. DNA of the CDR3: TGTGCCAGTAGGGAGACAGTTAACTCCTACGAGCAGTACTTC. The chain employs TRBV19 and TRBJ2-7; D possibly corresponds to TRBD1 (5 bases). Per the germline V gene, CDR1 is LNHDA and CDR2 is SQIVND (reference sequence). The CDR3 covers 14 residues. V was shortened by 6 bases and J by 0 bases, with 12 bases between the two germline ends.

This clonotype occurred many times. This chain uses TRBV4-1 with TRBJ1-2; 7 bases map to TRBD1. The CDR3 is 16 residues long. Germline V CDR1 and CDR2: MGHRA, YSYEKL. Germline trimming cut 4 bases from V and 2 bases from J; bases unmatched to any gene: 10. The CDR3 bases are TGCGCCAGCAGCCCAGGTCGGGGGACAGTCAACTATGGCTACACCTTC. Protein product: CASSPGRGTVNYGYTF.

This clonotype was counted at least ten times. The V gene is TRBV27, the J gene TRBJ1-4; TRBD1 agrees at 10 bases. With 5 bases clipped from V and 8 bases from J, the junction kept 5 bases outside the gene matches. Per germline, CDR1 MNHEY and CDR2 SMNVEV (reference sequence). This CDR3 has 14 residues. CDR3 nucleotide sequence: TGTGCCAGCAGTCCACGGACAGGGGGAGAAAAACTGTTTTTT. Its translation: CASSPRTGGEKLFF.

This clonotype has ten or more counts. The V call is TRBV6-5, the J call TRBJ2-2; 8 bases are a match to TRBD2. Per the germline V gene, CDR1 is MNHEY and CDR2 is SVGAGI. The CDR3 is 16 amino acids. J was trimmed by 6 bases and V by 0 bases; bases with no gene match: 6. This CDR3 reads CASSYSGGAGPGELFF. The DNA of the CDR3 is TGTGCCAGCAGTTACTCCGGGGGGGCGGGGCCCGGGGAGCTGTTTTTT.